This T cell receptor beta chain was identified during a study of early T cells in non-severe SARS-CoV-2 infection. Study-wide background: The authors sequenced bulk RNA from unsorted whole blood, leaving chains unpaired.

The V gene's germline CDR1 is SGHTA and CDR2 FQGNSA. V lost 7 bases and J lost 4, with 17 bases in between. The CDR3 has 15 amino acids. cDNA molecules, individually, were tagged with unique molecular identifiers. TCRdb called the 5' RACE reads again in MiXCR, with one record for every CDR3 protein. This table holds some 80,000 distinct CDR3 sequences, 10% to 15% found once. This clonotype was counted many times. The sample was whole blood. The origin of this receptor is an adult who was a healthcare worker with PCR-confirmed SARS-CoV-2 infection or an uninfected control (not recorded which). This chain uses TRBV7-2 with TRBJ2-1; weak D call: TRBD2 (5 bases). CDR3 sequence reads: CASTLRRGLYNEQFF. The CDR3 region has the DNA TGTGCCAGCACCCTCAGAAGAGGACTGTACAATGAGCAGTTCTTC. Together with reference TRBV7-2 and TRBJ2-1, the CDR3 gives the full variable domain: GAGVSQSPSNKVTEKGKDVELRCDPISGHTALYWYRQSLGQGLEFLIYFQGNSAPDKSGLPSDRFSAERTGGSVSTLTIQRTQQEDSAVYLCASTLRRGLYNEQFFGPGTRLTVL.